The entry below describes one T cell receptor beta chain. The V gene lost 1 base and the J gene lost 10 bases, with 11 bases spanning the gap. CDR1 LGHNA and CDR2 YSLEER come from the germline V gene. This CDR3 is 13 amino acids long. This sample was included in a study of OX40 agonist ivuxolimab in advanced cancers. Some clones are missing from TCRdb's copy, which holds only in-frame ones; the method was immunoSEQ multiplex PCR. The sample records approximately 96,000 clones, roughly 88% being singletons. The sample consisted of CD4+ or CD8+ T cells sorted from blood, taken in a trial of the OX40 agonist ivuxolimab. This rearrangement joins TRBV4-3 to TRBJ2-1; the D gene is possibly TRBD2 (5 bases). This sequence was found in an adult with an advanced solid tumor such as melanoma, head and neck, liver or kidney cancer. CDR3 sequence (DNA): TGCGCCAGCAGCCAAGTAATCCGGGGAGAGCAGTTCTTC. Translating it yields CASSQVIRGEQFF.